Here is one T cell receptor beta chain with its context. The table came from immunoSEQ multiplex PCR; TCRdb's copy has only in-frame clones and leaves some out. The top ten clones hold about 0.37% of a sample with about 2.3 million clones, more than 80% of them seen once. This record comes from a study of shared clonotypes between healthy human individuals. CDR1 SQVTM and CDR2 ANQGSEA come from the germline V gene. The V gene lost 8 bases and the J gene lost 4 bases, with 20 bases spanning the gap. The CDR3 extends over 14 amino acids. The sequencing input was naive CD4+ T cells from PBMCs. The subset denotes: CD45RA+ positively selected. The rearrangement uses TRBV29-1 and TRBJ1-1; D is possibly TRBD1 (6 bases). The receptor was isolated from a man aged 18-30 years in good health. Some clones in this sample may be carry-over from other donors' samples. The CDR3 here is CSSGQSNGGTEAFF. DNA for the CDR3: TGCAGCTCAGGACAGTCCAACGGGGGCACTGAAGCTTTCTTT.